A selection of T cell receptor beta chains follows, all from one sample in a study of brain T cells in children with intractable seizures. Libraries were prepared by immunoSEQ multiplex PCR; TCRdb keeps only in-frame clonotypes and omits some of them. The sample has tens of thousands of clones; around nine tenths are singletons. The source material was peripheral blood, sampled at surgery. All receptors come from a girl aged 2-10 years with Rasmussen encephalitis and intractable seizures. Both conserved end residues are part of each CDR3. The D gene is left open where the match is weak. Size tells how often a clone was seen (once, few, many) or the class of an expanded clone, and some rows leave it out.

j_gene: TRBJ2-7; abundance: NA; v_gene: TRBV7-6; d_gene: TRBD1; CDR3aa: CASSPGTDTYEQYF; CDR3nt: TGTGCCAGCAGCCCCGGGACAGATACCTACGAGCAGTACTTC
j_gene: TRBJ2-3; abundance: once; v_gene: TRBV9; d_gene: TRBD1; CDR3aa: CASTQGAGLADTQYF; CDR3nt: TGTGCCAGCACGCAGGGGGCAGGCTTGGCAGATACGCAGTATTTT
j_gene: TRBJ1-1; abundance: NA; v_gene: TRBV19; d_gene: NA; CDR3aa: CASSIARDTEAFF; CDR3nt: TGTGCCAGTAGTATAGCCCGGGACACTGAAGCTTTCTTT
j_gene: TRBJ1-2; abundance: NA; v_gene: TRBV5-6; d_gene: NA; CDR3aa: CASSLAPDRYTF; CDR3nt: TGTGCCAGCAGCTTGGCCCCTGACCGCTACACCTTC
j_gene: TRBJ2-2; abundance: NA; v_gene: TRBV12-3/TRBV12-4; d_gene: NA; CDR3aa: CASRLGGTGELFF; CDR3nt: TGTGCCAGCAGACTAGGGGGCACCGGGGAGCTGTTTTTT
j_gene: TRBJ2-2; abundance: NA; v_gene: TRBV7-9; d_gene: TRBD1; CDR3aa: CASSQGQPQTGELFF; CDR3nt: TGTGCCAGCAGCCAGGGACAGCCACAAACCGGGGAGCTGTTTTTT
j_gene: TRBJ2-6; abundance: NA; v_gene: TRBV6-2/TRBV6-3; d_gene: NA; CDR3aa: CASSYSSSGANVLTF; CDR3nt: TGTGCCAGCAGTTACAGTAGCTCTGGGGCCAACGTCCTGACTTTC
j_gene: TRBJ1-6; abundance: NA; v_gene: TRBV3-1/TRBV3-2; d_gene: NA; CDR3aa: CASSQTPARVSSYNSPLHF; CDR3nt: TGTGCCAGCAGCCAAACTCCGGCTAGGGTGAGCTCCTATAATTCACCCCTCCACTTT
j_gene: TRBJ2-7; abundance: NA; v_gene: TRBV5-5; d_gene: TRBD1; CDR3aa: CASSLGTGALYEQYF; CDR3nt: TGTGCCAGCAGCTTGGGGACAGGGGCACTCTACGAGCAGTACTTC
j_gene: TRBJ1-1; abundance: NA; v_gene: TRBV6-5; d_gene: NA; CDR3aa: CASSWNENTEAFF; CDR3nt: TGTGCCAGCAGTTGGAATGAGAACACTGAAGCTTTCTTT
j_gene: TRBJ2-7; abundance: NA; v_gene: TRBV27; d_gene: TRBD1; CDR3aa: CASSSALRGYEQYF; CDR3nt: TGTGCCAGCAGCTCCGCCCTCAGGGGGTACGAGCAGTACTTC
j_gene: TRBJ2-5; abundance: NA; v_gene: TRBV18; d_gene: NA; CDR3aa: CASSQGTGETQYF; CDR3nt: TGTGCCAGCTCACAGGGGACGGGAGAGACCCAGTACTTC
j_gene: TRBJ2-7; abundance: NA; v_gene: TRBV5-1; d_gene: TRBD1; CDR3aa: CASSLGTGDHEQYF; CDR3nt: TGCGCCAGCAGCTTGGGGACAGGGGACCACGAGCAGTACTTC
j_gene: TRBJ1-2; abundance: NA; v_gene: TRBV7-2; d_gene: NA; CDR3aa: CASSLYPKDRDNYGYTF; CDR3nt: TGTGCCAGCAGCTTATACCCCAAGGACAGAGATAACTATGGCTACACCTTC
j_gene: TRBJ2-5; abundance: NA; v_gene: TRBV2; d_gene: NA; CDR3aa: CASSQGPLVAALQETQYF; CDR3nt: TGTGCCAGCAGTCAAGGTCCTTTGGTGGCAGCCCTCCAAGAGACCCAGTACTTC
j_gene: TRBJ2-1; abundance: NA; v_gene: TRBV9; d_gene: TRBD1; CDR3aa: CASSFRTGGNEQFF; CDR3nt: TGTGCCAGCAGCTTCAGGACAGGGGGCAATGAGCAGTTCTTC
j_gene: TRBJ1-2; abundance: once; v_gene: TRBV28; d_gene: NA; CDR3aa: CASSFPGGYTF; CDR3nt: TGTGCCAGCAGTTTCCCGGGGGGCTACACCTTC
j_gene: TRBJ1-4; abundance: NA; v_gene: TRBV3-1/TRBV3-2; d_gene: NA; CDR3aa: CASSLRAFNEKLFF; CDR3nt: TGTGCCAGCAGCCTGCGGGCTTTTAATGAAAAACTGTTTTTT